Listed here are 16 T cell receptor beta chains from one sample, sequenced in a study of response to subunit inactivated influenza vaccine (dated by TCRdb to 2016 to 2018). The method was RT-PCR. The run used an Illumina HiSeq 2500. The raw public data were reprocessed by TCRdb itself: fastp quality trimming at Q25, MiXCR clonotype calling, in-frame beta chains only. Each entry merges the rows of one CDR3 protein and shows their most common DNA and genes. The sample yields hundreds of thousands of distinct CDR3 sequences; 11% to 15% were counted once. Less than 7% of the sample goes to the ten largest clones. The specimen was PBMCs from blood, collected about 14 days before vaccination. Receptors originate from a man aged 50-60 years who received an inactivated influenza vaccine. Donor details come from another sample of the same person, matched by shared clones.

The table lists this clonotype with a few counts. The chain employs TRBV7-7 and TRBJ2-1; D possibly corresponds to TRBD2 (5 bases). The CDR3 totals 14 residues. The germline V and J ends were trimmed by 1 base and 8 bases, with 12 bases remaining between them. The germline V gene encodes CDR1 SSHAT and CDR2 FNYEAQ (reference sequence). CDR3 residues: CASSLGEKGYEQFF. The CDR3 DNA reads as TGTGCCAGCAGCTTAGGGGAGAAGGGCTATGAGCAGTTCTTC.

V gene TRBV7-2 combines with J gene TRBJ1-5, with D perhaps matching TRBD1 (6 bases). V lost 4 bases to trimming and J lost 0 bases, with 10 bases between them. CDR1 is SGHTA, CDR2 FQGNSA, per germline. CDR3 size: 15 residues. The CDR3 DNA reads TGTGCCAGCAGCTGGACAGTTTATAGCAATCAGCCCCAGCATTTT. As protein: CASSWTVYSNQPQHF. Complete variable domain (other parts from reference TRBV7-2 and TRBJ1-5): GAGVSQSPSNKVTEKGKDVELRCDPISGHTALYWYRQSLGQGLEFLIYFQGNSAPDKSGLPSDRFSAERTGGSVSTLTIQRTQQEDSAVYLCASSWTVYSNQPQHFGDGTRLSIL.

V usage is TRBV5-6 and J usage is TRBJ2-1; D remains unclear. CDR1 and CDR2 from the germline V gene are SGHDT and YYEEEE. There are 14 residues in the CDR3. V lost 2 bases, J lost 3 bases, and 9 bases lay in between. CDR3 amino acids: CASSLRALYNEQFF. CDR3 sequence (DNA): TGTGCCAGCAGCTTACGGGCCCTCTACAATGAGCAGTTCTTC.

This clonotype was seen a few times. The V gene is TRBV5-1, the J gene TRBJ2-3; 8 bases line up with TRBD2. V lost 6 bases and J lost 4; bases outside the gene matches: 13. The CDR3 contains 16 residues. Per germline, CDR1 SGHRS and CDR2 YFSETQ. The CDR3 reads CASTPGGTFFADTQYF. The DNA for the CDR3 is TGCGCCAGCACCCCGGGAGGGACTTTCTTCGCAGATACGCAGTATTTT. The entire variable domain, with the rest obtained from reference TRBV5-1 and TRBJ2-3, is as follows: KAGVTQTPRYLIKTRGQQVTLSCSPISGHRSVSWYQQTPGQGLQFLFEYFSETQRNKGNFPGRFSGRQFSNSRSEMNVSTLELGDSALYLCASTPGGTFFADTQYFGPGTRLTVL.

The V gene is TRBV5-4, the J gene TRBJ2-2; maybe TRBD2 (6 bases). The CDR3 length is 15 residues. CDR1 is SGHNT and CDR2 is YYREEE in the germline V gene (reference sequence). The V end was cut by 5 bases, the J end by 6 bases, with 17 bases between. This CDR3 reads CASRPGGNKPGELFF. For the CDR3, the DNA is TGTGCCAGCAGGCCCGGAGGGAATAAGCCCGGGGAGCTGTTTTTT.

Many counts were recorded for this clonotype. The chain joins TRBV29-1 to TRBJ2-3; D perhaps matches TRBD2 (5 bases). The ends were cut back, 7 bases at V and 2 bases at J, with 16 bases in the middle. Germline V lookup: CDR1 SQVTM, CDR2 ANQGSEA. CDR3 size: 14 residues. CDR3 sequence reads: CSANNGGLTDTQYF. CDR3 DNA sequence: TGCAGCGCGAATAATGGCGGGCTCACAGATACGCAGTATTTT.

The genes are TRBV30 and TRBJ2-7; 8 bases match TRBD1. Germline CDR1 and CDR2: GTSNPN and SVGIG (reference sequence). The CDR3 is made up of 14 amino acids. V shed 1 base and J 0 bases; nucleotides not matched to a gene: 2. The CDR3 sequence: CAWSEDRDSYEQYF. As DNA, the CDR3 is TGTGCCTGGAGTGAGGACAGGGACTCCTACGAGCAGTACTTC.

Comment on this clonotype: This may stem from a read error, because a much larger clone lies one nucleotide away. CDR3 sequence reads: CASGKHNSYNEQFF. CDR3 coding DNA: TGTGCCAGCGGGAAGCACAATTCTTACAATGAGCAGTTCTTC. The chain recombines TRBV7-8 with TRBJ2-1; no clear D gene. CDR3 size: 14 residues. Germline-derived CDR1 and CDR2 are SGHVS and FQNEAQ. Trimming removed 8 bases from V and 4 bases from J, with 15 bases in between.

This clonotype was seen many times. The CDR3 sequence: CASSRGPADGYTF. CDR3 bases: TGTGCCAGCAGTCGAGGGCCGGCGGATGGCTACACCTTC. V gene TRBV27 combines with J gene TRBJ1-2; D unresolved. V was trimmed by 5 bases and J by 6 bases, leaving 13 bases between them. Germline CDR1 is MNHEY and CDR2 is SMNVEV (reference sequence). CDR3 length: 13 residues.

This clonotype was counted a few times. This chain uses TRBV7-9 with TRBJ2-3, with 9 bases lining up with TRBD2. The length of the CDR3 is 17 residues. CDR1 SEHNR and CDR2 FQNEAQ come from the germline V gene (reference sequence). Trimming cost V 1 base and J 4 bases; bases outside gene matches: 9. The DNA for the CDR3 is TGTGCCAGCAGCTTAGGGGGCTCCGGGACTAGCCCAGATACGCAGTATTTT. This gives the protein CASSLGGSGTSPDTQYF.

The J gene is TRBJ2-1, the V gene TRBV9; a possible D gene is TRBD2 (6 bases). CDR3 length: 14 residues. The ends were cut back, 2 bases at V and 6 bases at J, with 12 bases in the middle. CDR1 and CDR2 (germline): SGDLS, YYNGEE. The CDR3 here is CASSVGPGVNEQFF. For the CDR3, the DNA is TGTGCCAGCAGCGTTGGACCGGGGGTCAATGAGCAGTTCTTC.

The V gene is TRBV27, the J gene TRBJ2-1; tentatively, D is TRBD2 (5 bases). Germline V gene data show CDR1 as MNHEY and CDR2 as SMNVEV (reference sequence). V was pared by 3 bases and J by 10 bases, with 13 bases between. The length of the CDR3 is 13 residues. The CDR3 DNA follows: TGTGCCAGCAGTTTGATGCTGGGCGGGGAGCAGTTCTTC. Translation gives CASSLMLGGEQFF.

The V and J genes are TRBV20-1 and TRBJ2-5; D is possibly TRBD2 (6 bases). V lost 5 bases and J lost 1, with 14 bases in between. The CDR3 spans 14 residues. Germline V gives CDR1 DFQATT, CDR2 SNEGSKA (reference sequence). In DNA, the CDR3 is TGCAGTGCTGGGTTCGGGGGTAGCCAAGAGACCCAGTACTTC. This encodes CSAGFGGSQETQYF.

The chain combines TRBV15 with TRBJ2-4; TRBD2 is a possible D gene (5 bases). Deletions cut 1 base from V and 4 bases from J, with 17 bases between. The germline CDR1 and CDR2 sequences are LNHNV and YYDKDF (reference sequence). The CDR3 loop spans 17 amino acids. CDR3 nucleotide sequence: TGTGCCACCAGCAGAGGACTGACCCCCGGAGGAAAAAACATTCAGTACTTC. Residues: CATSRGLTPGGKNIQYF.

This clonotype has just a few counts. The chain employs TRBV29-1 and TRBJ2-1; TRBD2 agrees at 9 bases. The CDR3 extends over 13 amino acids. After removal of 4 bases from V and 7 bases from J, the junction contained 5 bases not matched to a gene. Per germline, CDR1 SQVTM and CDR2 ANQGSEA. The CDR3 loop is CSVGGTSRNEQFF. CDR3 bases: TGCAGCGTTGGGGGGACTAGCAGGAATGAGCAGTTCTTC.

The V call is TRBV20-1, the J call TRBJ2-7; no clear D gene. Germline assignment: CDR1 DFQATT and CDR2 SNEGSKA (reference sequence). The CDR3 has 12 amino acids. V lost 6 bases, J lost 2 bases, and 11 bases lay in between. The chain's CDR3 is CSADPQTYEQYF. For the CDR3, the DNA is TGCAGTGCCGACCCACAGACCTACGAGCAGTACTTC.